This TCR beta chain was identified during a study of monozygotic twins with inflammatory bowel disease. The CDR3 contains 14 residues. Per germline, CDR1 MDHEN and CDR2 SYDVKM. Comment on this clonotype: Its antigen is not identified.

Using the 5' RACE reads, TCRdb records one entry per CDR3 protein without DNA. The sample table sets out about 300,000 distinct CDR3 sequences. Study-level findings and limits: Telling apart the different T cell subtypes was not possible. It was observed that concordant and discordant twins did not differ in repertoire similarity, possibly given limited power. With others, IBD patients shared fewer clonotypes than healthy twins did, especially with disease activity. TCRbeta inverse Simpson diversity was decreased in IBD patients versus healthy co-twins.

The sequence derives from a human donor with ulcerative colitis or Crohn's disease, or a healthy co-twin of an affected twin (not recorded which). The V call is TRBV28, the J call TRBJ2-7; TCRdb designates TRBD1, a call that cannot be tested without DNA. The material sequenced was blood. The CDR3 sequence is CASSLGTGVDEQYF.